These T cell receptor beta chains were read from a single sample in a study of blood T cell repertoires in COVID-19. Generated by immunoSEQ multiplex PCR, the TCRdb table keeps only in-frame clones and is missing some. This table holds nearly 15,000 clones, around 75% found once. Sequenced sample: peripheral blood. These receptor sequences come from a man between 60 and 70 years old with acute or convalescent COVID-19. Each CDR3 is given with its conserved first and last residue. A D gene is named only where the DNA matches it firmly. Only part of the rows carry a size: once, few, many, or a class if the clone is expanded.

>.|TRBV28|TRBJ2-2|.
TGTGCCAGCACCCCCTATGATAAGGGGCTGACCGGGGAGCTGTTTTTT
CASTPYDKGLTGELFF
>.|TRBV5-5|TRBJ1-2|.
TGTGCCAGCAGCTTGTTAGCCGATAACTATGGCTACACCTTC
CASSLLADNYGYTF
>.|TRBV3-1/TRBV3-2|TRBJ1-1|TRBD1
TGTGCCAGCAGGCGGGACAGCGGAATGAACACTGAAGCTTTCTTT
CASRRDSGMNTEAFF
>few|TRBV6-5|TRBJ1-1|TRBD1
TGTGCCAGCAGTTACGGGGGACAGATAGACACTGAAGCTTTCTTT
CASSYGGQIDTEAFF
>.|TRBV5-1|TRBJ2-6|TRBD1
TGCGCCAGCAGCCCGAACCGGGACAGGGGGCCTGGGGCCAACGTCCTGACTTTC
CASSPNRDRGPGANVLTF
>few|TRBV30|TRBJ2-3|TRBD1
TGTGCCTGGGAGTGGACGTCAGGGGGCCGCACAGATACGCAGTATTTT
CAWEWTSGGRTDTQYF
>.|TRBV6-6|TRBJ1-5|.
TGTGCCAGCAGTTTTCAAACAGGCAATCAGCCCCAGCATTTT
CASSFQTGNQPQHF
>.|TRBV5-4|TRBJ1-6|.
TGTGCCAGCAGCTCTGCGGGGGCGAAGCAGGGTTCACCCCTCCACTTT
CASSSAGAKQGSPLHF
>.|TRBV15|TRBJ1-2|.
TGTGCCACCAGCAGAGAAGTGTCGGACTATGGCTACACCTTC
CATSREVSDYGYTF
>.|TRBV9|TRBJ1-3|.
TGTGCCAGCAGGGGAGGGACTAACACCATATATTTT
CASRGGTNTIYF
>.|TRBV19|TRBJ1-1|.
TGTGCCAGTAGTATTTACCAGGTAATCGGGGACACTGAAGCTTTCTTT
CASSIYQVIGDTEAFF
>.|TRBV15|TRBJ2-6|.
TGTGCCACCAGCAGAGATACAGGGTCTGGGGCCAACGTCCTGACTTTC
CATSRDTGSGANVLTF
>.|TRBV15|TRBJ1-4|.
TGTGCCACCAGCAGGATACAGGGCGGGGGTGAAAAACTGTTTTTT
CATSRIQGGGEKLFF
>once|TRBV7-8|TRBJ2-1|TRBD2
TGTGCCAGCAGCGGGATCACTAGCGGAAGCTCCTACAATGAGCAGTTCTTC
CASSGITSGSSYNEQFF
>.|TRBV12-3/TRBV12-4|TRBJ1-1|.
TGTGCCAGCAGTTTTGGCTCTGAAGCTTTCTTT
CASSFGSEAFF
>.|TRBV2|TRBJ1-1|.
TGTGCCAGCAGTGTTTCGGGGTTTACTGAAGCTTTCTTT
CASSVSGFTEAFF
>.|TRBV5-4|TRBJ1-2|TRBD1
TGTGCCAGCAGCTTGCGGGGACAGAACTATGGCTACACCTTC
CASSLRGQNYGYTF
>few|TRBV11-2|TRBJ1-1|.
TGTGCCAGCAGCTTAATCAGGGGTAACACTGAAGCTTTCTTT
CASSLIRGNTEAFF
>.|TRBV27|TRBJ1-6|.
TGTGCCAGCAGTTTAGGCGGGTCCATAAATTCACCCCTCCACTTT
CASSLGGSINSPLHF
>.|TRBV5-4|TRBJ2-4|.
TGTGCCAGCAGCCGGAGGGACGGAGCAAACATTCAGTACTTC
CASSRRDGANIQYF
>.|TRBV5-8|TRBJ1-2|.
TGTGCCAGCAGCTCCCGAGGGGAGGGGCACTATGGCTACACCTTC
CASSSRGEGHYGYTF
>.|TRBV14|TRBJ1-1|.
TGTGCCAGCAGCCGGAGGGGTTGGGGCACTGAAGCTTTCTTT
CASSRRGWGTEAFF
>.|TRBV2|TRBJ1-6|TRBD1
TGTGCCAGCAGTGAACTCGGACAGGGTGGTAATTCACCCCTCCACTTT
CASSELGQGGNSPLHF
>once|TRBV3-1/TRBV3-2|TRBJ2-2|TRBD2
TGTGCCAGCAGCCAAGATAGCGGGCGGACCGGGGAGCTGTTTTTT
CASSQDSGRTGELFF
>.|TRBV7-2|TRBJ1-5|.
TGTGCCAGCAGCTACGCTGGGGGCGGCCAGCCCCAGCATTTT
CASSYAGGGQPQHF
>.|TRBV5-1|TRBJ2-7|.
TGCGCCAGCAGCTTGGGTGGGACATCGAGTTACGAGCAGTACTTC
CASSLGGTSSYEQYF
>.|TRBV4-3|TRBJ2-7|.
TGCGCCAGCAGCCAAGACGGGGACTACGAGCAGTACTTC
CASSQDGDYEQYF
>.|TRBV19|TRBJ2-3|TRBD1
TGTGCCAGTAGGATTCAGGGGGCGAAAGATACGCAGTATTTT
CASRIQGAKDTQYF
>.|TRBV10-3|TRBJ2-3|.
TGTGCCACCAACGGAGCTAGCGCAGTGCGCACAGATACGCAGTATTTT
CATNGASAVRTDTQYF
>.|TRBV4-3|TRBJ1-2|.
TGCGCCAGCAGCCAAGATCTCCGAGGCGGCTACACCTTC
CASSQDLRGGYTF
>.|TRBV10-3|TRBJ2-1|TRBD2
TGTGCCATCAGTGCGGGACTAGATTACAATGAGCAGTTCTTC
CAISAGLDYNEQFF
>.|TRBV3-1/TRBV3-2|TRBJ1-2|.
TGTGCCAGCAGCCAGAGCGCTAACTATGGCTACACCTTC
CASSQSANYGYTF
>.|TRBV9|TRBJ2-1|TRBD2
TGTGCCAGCAGCGAGGGGACTAGAGCATACAATGAGCAGTTCTTC
CASSEGTRAYNEQFF
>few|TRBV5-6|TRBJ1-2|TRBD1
TGTGCCAGCTCCTTTAATACAGGGGCCGGCGGCTACACCTTC
CASSFNTGAGGYTF
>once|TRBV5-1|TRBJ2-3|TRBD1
TGCGCCAGCCGGGCGGGACAGGGGGTGTCAGATACGCAGTATTTT
CASRAGQGVSDTQYF
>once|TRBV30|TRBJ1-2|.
TGTGCCTGGAGCCCGGGGGTTGATGGCTACACCTTC
CAWSPGVDGYTF
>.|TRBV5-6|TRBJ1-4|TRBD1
TGTGCCAGCAGCTCCGACCCCCCGGGCAGGGGGAGTGAAAAACTGTTTTTT
CASSSDPPGRGSEKLFF
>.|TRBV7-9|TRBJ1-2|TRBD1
TGTGCCAGCAGCCTACGGACAGGGACTCGTGGCTACACCTTC
CASSLRTGTRGYTF